The 12 T cell receptor beta chains below come from one sample, sequenced in a study of blood T cell repertoires in COVID-19. TCRdb's copy holds only in-frame clones and misses some; the assay was immunoSEQ multiplex PCR. The table includes more than 150,000 clones, around four fifths detected once. Input material: PBMCs or T cells enriched from blood (not recorded which). All receptors derive from a man between 35 and 55 years old who had recovered from COVID-19.

The chain joins TRBV7-8 to TRBJ2-2; D is ambiguous. The CDR3 has 15 amino acids. Germline CDR1 is SGHVS and CDR2 is FQNEAQ. Trimming stripped 1 base from V and 4 bases from J, with 10 bases between. CDR3 nucleotides: TGTGCCAGCAGCTTAGACTACTTAACCACCGGGGAGCTGTTTTTT. Its protein product is CASSLDYLTTGELFF.

The count of this clone is one. V and J are TRBV7-3 and TRBJ1-1; no clear D gene. V lost 5 bases and J 0 bases, leaving 7 bases between the germline ends. Per the germline V gene, CDR1 is SGHTA and CDR2 is FQGTGA. The CDR3 has 13 amino acids. The CDR3 DNA is TGTGCCAGCAGCACCTATTTGAACACTGAAGCTTTCTTT. This gives the protein CASSTYLNTEAFF.

This chain connects TRBV13 to TRBJ1-3; 7 bases line up with TRBD1. There are 14 residues in the CDR3. Germline loops: CDR1 PRHDT, CDR2 FYEKMQ (reference sequence). With V trimmed by 5 bases and J by 6 bases, 7 bases remained unmatched. CDR3 DNA: TGTGCCAGCAGCCCCGGGACAGAGTTAAACACCATATATTTT. The encoded protein is CASSPGTELNTIYF.

V gene TRBV11-2 combines with J gene TRBJ2-1, with 10 bases identical to TRBD2. V lost 1 base to trimming and J lost 6 bases; unmatched junction nucleotides: 6. The germline gives CDR1 SGHAT, CDR2 FQNNGV. CDR3 length: 16 residues. In DNA form, the CDR3 reads TGTGCCAGCAGCTTAGGTTTGGGACTAGCGCGCAATGAGCAGTTCTTC. Protein product: CASSLGLGLARNEQFF.

This sequence joins TRBV30 and TRBJ2-1; TRBD1 aligns across 10 bases. The CDR3 has 14 amino acids. Germline lookup yields CDR1 GTSNPN and CDR2 SVGIG (reference sequence). The ends lost 8 bases at V and 9 bases at J; junction bases unmatched: 13. The CDR3 DNA is TGTGCCGGACGGGACAGGGGATGGCCCATTGAGCAGTTCTTC. This codes for CAGRDRGWPIEQFF.

The rearrangement links TRBV5-4 to TRBJ2-1; TRBD2 is a possible D gene (7 bases). This CDR3 is 16 amino acids long. Germline lookup yields CDR1 SGHNT and CDR2 YYREEE (reference sequence). The V gene lost 3 bases and the J gene lost 0 bases, with 13 bases spanning the gap. The DNA of the CDR3 is TGTGCCAGCAGCTGGGGGGGGCCCAGCTCCTACAATGAGCAGTTCTTC. This sequence encodes CASSWGGPSSYNEQFF.

This chain links TRBV6-1 with TRBJ2-3, with D unresolved. The germline V gene encodes CDR1 MNHNS and CDR2 SASEGT. V shed 1 base and J shed 3 bases, with 11 bases lying between them. The CDR3 extends over 15 amino acids. The CDR3 sequence: CASSEGRSQTDTQYF. As DNA, the CDR3 is TGTGCCAGCAGTGAAGGCCGGAGTCAGACAGATACGCAGTATTTT.

As DNA, the CDR3 is TGTGCCAGCAGCCCTGCGAGGGGGAAGGGCTTCTACGGTTCACCCCTCCACTTT. It is translated as CASSPARGKGFYGSPLHF. V is TRBV3-1 (or the pseudogene TRBV3-2) and J is TRBJ1-6; a possible D gene is TRBD1 (6 bases). The CDR3 runs 18 residues. Looked up from germline, CDR1 is LGHDT and CDR2 is YNNKEL (reference sequence). Trimming shortened V by 4 bases and J by 9 bases, and 25 bases separated the two germline ends.

The rearrangement uses TRBV6-5 and TRBJ1-4; 7 bases match TRBD1. Looked up from germline, CDR1 is MNHEY and CDR2 is SVGAGI. This CDR3 has 14 amino acids. V shed 6 bases and J 7 bases; nucleotides not matched to a gene: 8. For the CDR3, the DNA is TGTGCCAGCAGGACAGGGTACAGTACTGAAAAACTGTTTTTT. Amino acids: CASRTGYSTEKLFF.

The chain is built from TRBV2 and TRBJ1-1; 9 bases align to TRBD1. CDR3 length: 16 residues. Germline CDR1 reads SNHLY; CDR2 reads FYNNEI. V lost 6 bases, J lost 0 bases, and 8 bases stayed unmatched. In DNA form, the CDR3 reads TGTGCCAGCAGGGGACAGGGCCCCTTTATGAACACTGAAGCTTTCTTT. This gives the protein CASRGQGPFMNTEAFF.

The chain has TRBV2 and TRBJ1-2, with a tentative D call TRBD1 (6 bases). Germline V gives CDR1 SNHLY, CDR2 FYNNEI. With 6 bases removed from V and 6 bases from J, the gap between germline ends came to 17 bases. The CDR3 spans 14 residues. CDR3 protein: CASSVDRKDNGYTF. CDR3 DNA: TGTGCCAGCAGCGTCGACAGGAAAGATAATGGCTACACCTTC. Full variable domain (missing parts from reference TRBV2 and TRBJ1-2): EPEVTQTPSHQVTQMGQEVILRCVPISNHLYFYWYRQILGQKVEFLVSFYNNEISEKSEIFDDQFSVERPDGSNFTLKIRSTKLEDSAMYFCASSVDRKDNGYTFGSGTRLTVV.

This chain links TRBV6-2 or TRBV6-3 with TRBJ2-1; TRBD1 agrees at 9 bases. This CDR3 has 15 residues. The germline V gene has CDR1 MNHEY and CDR2 SVGEGT. V lost 2 bases and J lost 6; bases outside the gene matches: 5. The CDR3 reads CASSYGTGTFNEQFF. The CDR3, as DNA: TGTGCCAGCAGTTACGGGACAGGGACATTCAATGAGCAGTTCTTC.